These 15 T cell receptor beta chains share one sample of origin, sequenced in a study of shared clonotypes between healthy human individuals. Profiled with immunoSEQ multiplex PCR; TCRdb holds only in-frame clones, not every one. The repertoire holds about half a million clones, 70% to 80% seen once, with 12% in the top ten. The sequenced material came from PBMCs. These receptors were obtained from a middle-aged woman in good health. Some clones in this sample may be carry-over from other donors' samples.

About this clone itself: A far bigger clonotype differs at one base, so this is likely a read error. Other DNA sequences in the sample encode the same CDR3. The V and J genes are TRBV30 and TRBJ2-5; TRBD2 might be the D (5 bases). Trimming left V 1 base short and J 1 base short, with 7 bases between. This CDR3 comprises 13 residues. Per germline, CDR1 GTSNPN and CDR2 SVGIG (reference sequence). The CDR3 region has the DNA TGTGCCTGGAGTGGAACTAGCCAAGAGACCCAGTACTTC. Its protein is CAWSGTSQETQYF. The full variable domain, its missing parts supplied by reference TRBV30 and TRBJ2-5, is SQTIHQWPATLVQPVGSPLSLECTVEGTSNPNLYWYRQAAGRGLQLLFYSVGIGQISSEVPQNLSASRPQDRQFILSSKKLLLSDSGFYLCAWSGTSQETQYFGPGTRLLVL.

This chain joins TRBV7-3 and TRBJ2-7; TRBD1 is a possible D gene (6 bases). V gave up 6 bases and J gave up 11 bases, with 23 bases separating them. From germline, CDR1 is SGHTA and CDR2 FQGTGA. This CDR3 has 14 amino acids. The CDR3 region is CASRPPITRTVEYF. In DNA form, the CDR3 reads TGTGCCAGCAGGCCTCCAATCACACGGACAGTTGAGTACTTC.

The chain employs TRBV7-9 and TRBJ2-1; 9 nucleotides line up with TRBD2. The CDR3 is 15 amino acids. The germline V gene encodes CDR1 SEHNR and CDR2 FQNEAQ (reference sequence). V shed 2 bases, J shed 6 bases, and the junction held 5 bases outside the gene matches. The DNA for the CDR3 is TGTGCCAGCAGCTTATCGGGACTAGCTGGCAATGAGCAGTTCTTC. Translating it yields CASSLSGLAGNEQFF.

The chain couples TRBV5-1 to TRBJ1-4; D uncertain. Germline V gene lookup returns CDR1 SGHRS and CDR2 YFSETQ. Trimming left V 1 base short and J 6 bases short, with 10 bases between. CDR3 size: 14 residues. The CDR3 is CASSLMGIDEKLFF. The CDR3 DNA follows: TGCGCCAGCAGCTTGATGGGGATCGATGAAAAACTGTTTTTT.

This chain joins TRBV2 and TRBJ1-1; D is ambiguous. This CDR3 is 13 amino acids long. Germline values: CDR1 SNHLY, CDR2 FYNNEI. V was cut by 7 bases and J by 2 bases, with 11 bases left in between. CDR3 amino acids: CASTGWENTEAFF. The CDR3 bases are TGTGCCAGCACCGGTTGGGAAAACACTGAAGCTTTCTTT.

The chain combines TRBV7-9 with TRBJ2-5, with 10 bases fitting TRBD1. The CDR3 extends over 18 amino acids. Per germline, CDR1 SEHNR and CDR2 FQNEAQ (reference sequence). With V trimmed by 5 bases and J by 0 bases, 12 bases remained unmatched. CDR3 coding DNA: TGTGCCAGCAGCCAGCCGCCAACCGGGACAGGGGACCAAGAGACCCAGTACTTC. Protein: CASSQPPTGTGDQETQYF.

The V and J genes are TRBV11-2 and TRBJ2-1; possibly TRBD1 for D (5 bases). In germline, CDR1 is SGHAT, CDR2 FQNNGV. The CDR3 runs to 15 residues. V was cut by 0 bases and J by 1 base, with 7 bases left in between. The CDR3, as DNA: TGTGCCAGCAGCTTAGACGCAGGGTCCTACAATGAGCAGTTCTTC. Translating it yields CASSLDAGSYNEQFF. Full variable domain (remainder filled in from reference TRBV11-2 and TRBJ2-1): EAGVAQSPRYKIIEKRQSVAFWCNPISGHATLYWYQQILGQGPKLLIQFQNNGVVDDSQLPKDRFSAERLKGVDSTLKIQPAKLEDSAVYLCASSLDAGSYNEQFFGPGTRLTVL.

The gene calls are TRBV9 and TRBJ1-4, with 7 bases identical to TRBD1. CDR3 length equals 15 residues. Per the germline V gene, CDR1 is SGDLS and CDR2 is YYNGEE. Unmatched junction bases numbered 10, after V lost 4 bases and J lost 7 bases. The CDR3 sequence: CASSTRQGPGEKLFF. CDR3 bases: TGTGCCAGCAGCACTCGACAGGGTCCTGGTGAAAAACTGTTTTTT.

V gene TRBV28 combines with J gene TRBJ2-2; D is unclear. Trimming took off 3 bases at V and 2 bases at J, with 4 bases between the two ends. The CDR3 contains 13 residues. Germline CDR1 is MDHEN and CDR2 is SYDVKM. The CDR3 sequence: CASSFINTGELFF. The CDR3 region has the DNA TGTGCCAGCAGTTTCATCAACACCGGGGAGCTGTTTTTT.

The DNA of the CDR3 is TGTGCCTGGACCGAAGTAGCGGGACCCCATGAGCAGTTCTTC. Protein: CAWTEVAGPHEQFF. This chain uses TRBV30 with TRBJ2-1; TRBD2 matches 8 bases. From germline, CDR1 is GTSNPN and CDR2 SVGIG (reference sequence). Losses at the gene ends were 4 bases for V and 8 bases for J; bases not matched to a gene: 10. This CDR3 is built from 14 residues. The full variable domain, completed using reference TRBV30 and TRBJ2-1, is SQTIHQWPATLVQPVGSPLSLECTVEGTSNPNLYWYRQAAGRGLQLLFYSVGIGQISSEVPQNLSASRPQDRQFILSSKKLLLSDSGFYLCAWTEVAGPHEQFFGPGTRLTVL.

With regard to this clone: It differs at one base from a far larger clone, so likely a read error. V is TRBV9 and J is TRBJ1-2; 7 nucleotides match TRBD1. Germline lookup yields CDR1 SGDLS and CDR2 YYNGEE. After removal of 3 bases from V and 4 bases from J, the junction contained 0 bases not matched to a gene. The CDR3 has 12 amino acids. CDR3 sequence: CASSEGAYGYTF. CDR3 bases: TGTGCCAGCAGCGAGGGGGCCTATGGCTACACCTTC.

The gene calls are TRBV5-1 and TRBJ2-2; 8 bases are a match to TRBD2. This CDR3 is 15 amino acids long. The ends lost 2 bases at V and 3 bases at J; junction bases unmatched: 3. Germline V CDR1 and CDR2: SGHRS, YFSETQ. This CDR3 reads CASSLAGVDTGELFF. The DNA for the CDR3 is TGCGCCAGCAGCTTAGCGGGAGTCGACACCGGGGAGCTGTTTTTT.

A few counts support this clone. The chain carries TRBV4-3 and TRBJ2-2, with a tentative D call TRBD2 (5 bases). This CDR3 has 17 residues. CDR1 is LGHNA and CDR2 is YSLEER in the germline V gene. V was pared by 1 base and J by 4 bases, with 16 bases between. The CDR3 is CASSQGFDSRGTGELFF. As DNA, the CDR3 is TGCGCCAGCAGCCAAGGTTTTGATAGCCGGGGCACCGGGGAGCTGTTTTTT.

The gene calls are TRBV29-1 and TRBJ1-5; D is possibly TRBD1 (5 bases). The CDR3 covers 13 residues. Trimming stripped 2 bases from V and 3 bases from J, with 8 bases between. CDR1 and CDR2 from the germline V gene are SQVTM and ANQGSEA. The CDR3 spells CSVETGLNQPQHF. The CDR3 DNA sequence: TGCAGCGTTGAAACAGGTCTCAATCAGCCCCAGCATTTT.

This clone was seen once. The chain combines TRBV5-1 with TRBJ2-1; 9 bases are shared with TRBD2. CDR1 SGHRS and CDR2 YFSETQ come from the germline V gene. CDR3 size: 16 residues. V lost 0 bases, J lost 7 bases, and 8 bases stayed unmatched. CDR3 bases: TGCGCCAGCAGCTTGGGGCCTGGTAGCGGGAGTAATGAGCAGTTCTTC. As protein: CASSLGPGSGSNEQFF.